The 28 T cell receptor beta chains below were found in one sample sequenced in a study of radiation and T cells in renal cell carcinoma. Produced via immunoSEQ multiplex PCR; TCRdb's table is partial and in-frame only. The profile shows 120,000 or so clones, more than 70% of them singletons. Time point indicated: blood 2 weeks post-SBRT. The sample's treatment: 15 Gy SBRT to primary tumor, nephrectomy 4 weeks later. This specimen consisted of blood, obtained from a patient whose treatment included radiotherapy and nephrectomy. The receptor source for this set is a woman in her sixties or seventies with renal cell carcinoma.

This chain links TRBV5-1 with TRBJ1-3; D might be TRBD1 (5 bases). Germline-derived CDR1 and CDR2 are SGHRS and YFSETQ. The CDR3 is 13 amino acids. The germline V and J ends were trimmed by 0 bases and 8 bases, with 9 bases remaining between them. CDR3 coding DNA: TGCGCCAGCAGCTTGGGTACAGGATACACCATATATTTT. It encodes CASSLGTGYTIYF.

The V gene is TRBV11-3, the J gene TRBJ1-2; 7 nucleotides line up with TRBD1. Trimming at V came to 5 bases and at J to 8 bases, leaving 8 bases not matched to a gene. The CDR3 consists of 13 residues. Per the germline V gene, CDR1 is SGHNT and CDR2 is YENEEA. The CDR3 DNA is TGTGCCAGCAGCGTCGGACAGGCAGGCGGCTACACCTTC. Residues: CASSVGQAGGYTF.

This clone was detected only once. The chain couples TRBV9 to TRBJ1-6, with 9 bases fitting TRBD1. CDR1 is SGDLS and CDR2 is YYNGEE in the germline V gene. V lost 4 bases, J lost 8 bases, and 10 bases stayed unmatched. This CDR3 comprises 16 residues. The CDR3 is CASSLYRGPDDSPLHF. CDR3 coding DNA: TGTGCCAGCAGCCTTTACAGGGGGCCTGATGATTCACCCCTCCACTTT.

V and J are TRBV5-1 and TRBJ2-7, with 10 bases matching TRBD1. Per germline, CDR1 SGHRS and CDR2 YFSETQ. The V and J ends lost 4 bases and 4 bases, in that order; junction bases with no gene match: 8. This CDR3 has 15 amino acids. The CDR3 is CASSGDRGQRYEQYF. The CDR3 DNA reads as TGCGCCAGCAGCGGGGACAGGGGACAGCGGTACGAGCAGTACTTC.

The genes are TRBV7-2 and TRBJ1-5; maybe TRBD1 (5 bases). In germline, CDR1 is SGHTA, CDR2 FQGNSA. The germline V and J ends were trimmed by 5 bases and 0 bases, with 11 bases remaining between them. The CDR3 length is 15 residues. The CDR3, as DNA: TGTGCCAGCAGCCACAATGGGGGTAGCAATCAGCCCCAGCATTTT. Translated, it gives CASSHNGGSNQPQHF.

J is TRBJ1-2 and V is TRBV7-2, with 9 nucleotides matching TRBD1. The V and J ends lost 5 bases and 8 bases, in that order; junction bases with no gene match: 12. This CDR3 is built from 15 residues. The germline V gene encodes CDR1 SGHTA and CDR2 FQGNSA. Here the CDR3 reads CASSPQWTGAGGYTF. CDR3 DNA: TGTGCCAGCAGCCCCCAGTGGACAGGGGCAGGGGGCTACACCTTC.

This sequence joins TRBV30 and TRBJ2-7, with D perhaps TRBD1 (6 bases). The CDR3 is 14 residues long. The V end was cut by 0 bases, the J end by 5 bases, with 14 bases between. Germline CDR1 and CDR2: GTSNPN and SVGIG (reference sequence). The CDR3 DNA reads TGTGCCTGGAGTGTAAGCCAGGGGTTCAACGAGCAGTACTTC. Its protein is CAWSVSQGFNEQYF. Together with reference TRBV30 and TRBJ2-7, the CDR3 gives the full variable domain: SQTIHQWPATLVQPVGSPLSLECTVEGTSNPNLYWYRQAAGRGLQLLFYSVGIGQISSEVPQNLSASRPQDRQFILSSKKLLLSDSGFYLCAWSVSQGFNEQYFGPGTRLTVT.

This clone was picked up one time. The chain carries TRBV11-3 and TRBJ2-7, with 8 bases that match TRBD1. CDR3 length equals 15 residues. Germline V CDR1 and CDR2: SGHNT, YENEEA. Germline trimming cut 4 bases from V and 3 bases from J; bases unmatched to any gene: 8. DNA for the CDR3: TGTGCCAGCAGCTCCACAGGGGGTAGTAGCTACGAGCAGTACTTC. Translation gives CASSSTGGSSYEQYF.

The V and J genes are TRBV9 and TRBJ1-1; D call uncertain. This CDR3 is built from 13 residues. Germline CDR1 and CDR2: SGDLS and YYNGEE. The ends were cut back, 4 bases at V and 1 base at J, with 8 bases in the middle. For the CDR3, the DNA is TGTGCCAGCAGCCCCCCGGCGAACACTGAAGCTTTCTTT. Protein: CASSPPANTEAFF.

CDR3 sequence reads: CAWSRGSPLHF. The DNA of the CDR3 is TGTGCCTGGTCCCGGGGGTCACCCCTCCACTTT. The J gene is TRBJ1-6, the V gene TRBV30, with D possibly TRBD1 on 5 matching bases. V gave up 5 bases and J gave up 10 bases, with 9 bases separating them. The germline V gene has CDR1 GTSNPN and CDR2 SVGIG (reference sequence). This CDR3 has 11 residues.

The V gene is TRBV5-8, the J gene TRBJ1-1; 7 bases agree with TRBD1. Per the germline V gene, CDR1 is SGHTS and CDR2 is YDEGEE. This CDR3 is 15 amino acids long. V shed 4 bases and J 4 bases; nucleotides not matched to a gene: 10. In DNA form, the CDR3 reads TGTGCCAGCAGCCAAGAAGTAGGGACAGCCACTGAAGCTTTCTTT. It translates to CASSQEVGTATEAFF.

V usage is TRBV11-2 and J usage is TRBJ1-5; no clear D gene. CDR3 length equals 15 residues. CDR1 and CDR2 (germline): SGHAT, FQNNGV. V was clipped by 5 bases and J by 1 base, with 12 bases between them. The DNA for the CDR3 is TGTGCCAGCAGCCCAGCGGTGTCAAGCAATCAGCCCCAGCATTTT. Translating gives CASSPAVSSNQPQHF.

V is TRBV30 and J is TRBJ1-1, with D hard to call. V was clipped by 3 bases and J by 4 bases, with 9 bases between them. This CDR3 contains 12 residues. Germline V gene sequence: CDR1 GTSNPN, CDR2 SVGIG (reference sequence). DNA for the CDR3: TGTGCCTGGAGGAGTTCGAGCACTGAAGCTTTCTTT. Amino acids: CAWRSSSTEAFF. The complete variable domain, with remaining parts taken from reference TRBV30 and TRBJ1-1, reads SQTIHQWPATLVQPVGSPLSLECTVEGTSNPNLYWYRQAAGRGLQLLFYSVGIGQISSEVPQNLSASRPQDRQFILSSKKLLLSDSGFYLCAWRSSSTEAFFGQGTRLTVV.

The J gene is TRBJ1-5, the V gene TRBV28; D call uncertain. Trimming removed 4 bases from V and 0 bases from J, with 4 bases in between. From germline, CDR1 is MDHEN and CDR2 SYDVKM. The CDR3 is made up of 13 amino acids. The CDR3 loop reads CASSSFSNQPQHF. The DNA for the CDR3 is TGTGCCAGCAGTTCCTTTAGCAATCAGCCCCAGCATTTT.

The chain couples TRBV15 to TRBJ1-4, with D perhaps matching TRBD1 (5 bases). Germline V gives CDR1 LNHNV, CDR2 YYDKDF (reference sequence). V lost 0 bases and J lost 10, with 15 bases in between. The CDR3 covers 15 residues. This chain's CDR3 is CATSREGTSTGKLFF. The CDR3 coding sequence is TGTGCCACCAGCAGAGAAGGGACCAGCACTGGAAAACTGTTTTTT.

The chain employs TRBV5-5 and TRBJ2-5, with 9 bases aligning to TRBD2. Germline V gene data show CDR1 as SGHKS and CDR2 as YYEKEE (reference sequence). This CDR3 is built from 15 residues. The ends lost 0 bases at V and 5 bases at J; junction bases unmatched: 5. As DNA, the CDR3 is TGTGCCAGCAGCTTGGCCGGGACTAGCCGGGAGACCCAGTACTTC. It specifies CASSLAGTSRETQYF.

This rearrangement joins TRBV2 to TRBJ2-2; D gene ambiguous. Germline CDR1 and CDR2: SNHLY and FYNNEI. Trimming stripped 6 bases from V and 6 bases from J, with 14 bases between. The CDR3 extends over 14 amino acids. This CDR3 is CASRDTVRAGELFF. In nucleotides, the CDR3 is TGTGCCAGCAGAGATACAGTACGTGCCGGGGAGCTGTTTTTT.

A few counts support this clone. The chain employs TRBV4-1 and TRBJ1-4; D is possibly TRBD1 (5 bases). Trimming stripped 1 base from V and 4 bases from J, with 7 bases between. This CDR3 has 14 amino acids. Germline V gene sequence: CDR1 MGHRA, CDR2 YSYEKL. This CDR3 reads CASSQVQVNEKLFF. Written as DNA, the CDR3 is TGCGCCAGCAGCCAAGTACAGGTTAATGAAAAACTGTTTTTT.

The chain links TRBV9 to TRBJ2-1; 12 bases are shared with TRBD2. J lost 2 bases, V lost 0 bases, and 12 bases had no gene match. Looked up from germline, CDR1 is SGDLS and CDR2 is YYNGEE. This CDR3 is 20 amino acids long. This chain's CDR3 is CASSVVQLAGGPVPYNEQFF. The CDR3 DNA reads TGTGCCAGCAGCGTAGTCCAGCTAGCGGGGGGGCCTGTCCCCTACAATGAGCAGTTCTTC.

This clone was recorded only once. The chain links TRBV7-2 to TRBJ1-1; the D gene is possibly TRBD1 (6 bases). This CDR3 contains 15 residues. Germline V lookup: CDR1 SGHTA, CDR2 FQGNSA. The V end lost 3 bases, the J end lost 7 bases, and 18 bases lay between the germline ends. The DNA of the CDR3 is TGTGCCAGCAGCTTTGTTTCAGGGGCGCCGGGTGAAGCTTTCTTT. Its protein product is CASSFVSGAPGEAFF.

The V and J genes are TRBV6-5 and TRBJ1-4, with D possibly matching TRBD1 (5 bases). Germline V gives CDR1 MNHEY, CDR2 SVGAGI. There are 16 residues in the CDR3. Trimming took off 0 bases at V and 3 bases at J, with 11 bases between the two ends. CDR3 amino acids: CASSYSRGASNEKLFF. The CDR3 nucleotides read TGTGCCAGCAGTTACTCGAGAGGGGCCTCTAATGAAAAACTGTTTTTT.

V and J are TRBV4-2 and TRBJ2-2; D unresolved. Germline CDR1 LGHNA, CDR2 YNFKEQ. Trimming stripped 1 base from V and 0 bases from J, with 9 bases between. This CDR3 region has 16 residues. The CDR3 spells CASSQAPVPNTGELFF. In DNA, the CDR3 is TGTGCCAGCAGCCAAGCCCCCGTCCCGAACACCGGGGAGCTGTTTTTT.

The rearrangement uses TRBV15 and TRBJ1-1; 8 bases are a match to TRBD1. This CDR3 has 14 residues. Unmatched junction bases numbered 5, after V lost 2 bases and J lost 6 bases. The germline CDR1 and CDR2 sequences are LNHNV and YYDKDF (reference sequence). The CDR3, as DNA: TGTGCCACCAGCAGAAGAGGACAGGGCGCTGAAGCTTTCTTT. Protein: CATSRRGQGAEAFF.

The V gene is TRBV7-3, the J gene TRBJ1-1; a possible D gene is TRBD1 (5 bases). This CDR3 region has 15 residues. The V end lost 5 bases, the J end lost 1 base, and 14 bases lay between the germline ends. Germline V gene sequence: CDR1 SGHTA, CDR2 FQGTGA. The CDR3 is CASSPGGTGNTEAFF. In nucleotides, the CDR3 is TGTGCCAGCAGCCCTGGCGGGACGGGGAACACTGAAGCTTTCTTT.

This rearrangement joins TRBV5-4 to TRBJ2-3; 9 positions match TRBD2. The trim removed 2 bases at V and 0 bases at J, leaving 4 bases unmatched. Per germline, CDR1 SGHNT and CDR2 YYREEE (reference sequence). The CDR3 is 16 residues long. This chain's CDR3 is CASSLPAGGSTDTQYF. The CDR3 DNA is TGTGCCAGCAGCTTACCAGCGGGGGGAAGCACAGATACGCAGTATTTT.

The genes are TRBV6-1 and TRBJ2-4; D unclear. Germline V lookup: CDR1 MNHNS, CDR2 SASEGT. This CDR3 has 15 residues. The ends were cut back, 3 bases at V and 0 bases at J, with 9 bases in the middle. The CDR3 DNA reads TGTGCCAGCAGTGAGATAGGCGAAGCCAAAAACATTCAGTACTTC. The encoded protein is CASSEIGEAKNIQYF.

This chain connects TRBV14 to TRBJ1-2, with D perhaps matching TRBD1 (6 bases). Trimming removed 0 bases from V and 4 bases from J, with 12 bases in between. This CDR3 is 15 amino acids long. In germline, CDR1 is SGHDN, CDR2 FVKESK. The CDR3 loop is CASSQDPSGAYGYTF. CDR3 in DNA: TGTGCCAGCAGCCAAGATCCATCAGGGGCCTATGGCTACACCTTC.

V usage is TRBV6-4 and J usage is TRBJ2-7; TRBD2 matches 8 bases. The CDR3 length is 16 residues. Germline V lookup: CDR1 MRHNA, CDR2 SNTAGT. The J segment lost 4 bases and the V segment lost 0 bases, leaving 8 bases of the junction unmatched. CDR3 loop: CASSDSLGLEGYEQYF. CDR3 bases: TGTGCCAGCAGTGACTCCTTGGGACTAGAAGGTTACGAGCAGTACTTC.